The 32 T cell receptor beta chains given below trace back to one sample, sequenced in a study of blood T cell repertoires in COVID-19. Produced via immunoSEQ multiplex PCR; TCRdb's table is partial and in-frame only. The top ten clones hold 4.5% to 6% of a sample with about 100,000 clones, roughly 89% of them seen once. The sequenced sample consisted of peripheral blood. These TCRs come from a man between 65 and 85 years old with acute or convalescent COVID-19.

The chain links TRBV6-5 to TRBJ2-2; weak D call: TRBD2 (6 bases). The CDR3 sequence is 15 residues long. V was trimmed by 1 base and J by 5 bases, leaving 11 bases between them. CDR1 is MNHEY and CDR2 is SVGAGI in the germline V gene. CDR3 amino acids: CASSYFSGRTGELFF. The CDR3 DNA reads TGTGCCAGCAGTTACTTTTCTGGGAGGACCGGGGAGCTGTTTTTT.

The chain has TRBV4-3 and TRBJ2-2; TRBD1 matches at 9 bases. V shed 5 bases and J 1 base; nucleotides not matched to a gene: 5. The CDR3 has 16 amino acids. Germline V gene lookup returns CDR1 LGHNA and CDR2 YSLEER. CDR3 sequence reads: CASSSDRGLNTGELFF. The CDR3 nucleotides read TGCGCCAGCAGCTCGGACAGGGGATTGAACACCGGGGAGCTGTTTTTT.

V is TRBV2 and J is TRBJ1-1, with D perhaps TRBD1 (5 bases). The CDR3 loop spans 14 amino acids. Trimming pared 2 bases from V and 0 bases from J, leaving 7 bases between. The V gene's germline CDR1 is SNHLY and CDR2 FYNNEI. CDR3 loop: CASSEQGLNTEAFF. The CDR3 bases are TGTGCCAGCAGTGAACAGGGTCTGAACACTGAAGCTTTCTTT.

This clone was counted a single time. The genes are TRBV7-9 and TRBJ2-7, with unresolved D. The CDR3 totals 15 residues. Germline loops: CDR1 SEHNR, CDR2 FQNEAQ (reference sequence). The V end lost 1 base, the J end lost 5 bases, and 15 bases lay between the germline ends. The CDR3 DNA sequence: TGTGCCAGCAGCTTAGTAAATACATGGTTGGACGAGCAGTACTTC. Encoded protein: CASSLVNTWLDEQYF.

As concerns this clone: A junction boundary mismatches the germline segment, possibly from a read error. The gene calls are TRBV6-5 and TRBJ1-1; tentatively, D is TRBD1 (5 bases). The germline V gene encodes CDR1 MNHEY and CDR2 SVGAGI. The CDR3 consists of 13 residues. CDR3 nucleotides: TGTGCCAGCAGTTATGACAGAAACACTGAGGCTTTCTTT. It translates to CASSYDRNTEAFF.

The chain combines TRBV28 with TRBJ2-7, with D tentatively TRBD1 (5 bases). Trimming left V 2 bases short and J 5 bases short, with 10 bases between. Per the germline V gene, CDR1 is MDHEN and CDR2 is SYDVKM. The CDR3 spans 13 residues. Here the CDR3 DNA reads TGTGCCAGCAGTTTAATAGGGGCCCACGAGCAGTACTTC. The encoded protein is CASSLIGAHEQYF.

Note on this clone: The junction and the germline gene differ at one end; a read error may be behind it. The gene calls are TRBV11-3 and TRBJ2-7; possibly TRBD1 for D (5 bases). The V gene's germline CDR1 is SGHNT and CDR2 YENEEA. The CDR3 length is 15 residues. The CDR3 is CASSLGGRASNEQYF. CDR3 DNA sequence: TGTGCCAGCAGCTTAGGGGGCCGCGCCTCCAACGAGCAGTACTTC.

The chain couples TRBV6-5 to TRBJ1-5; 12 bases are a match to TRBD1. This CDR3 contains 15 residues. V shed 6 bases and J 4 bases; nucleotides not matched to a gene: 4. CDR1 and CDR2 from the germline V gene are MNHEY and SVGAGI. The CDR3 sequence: CASRRDRGQNQPQHF. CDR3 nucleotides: TGTGCCAGCAGAAGGGACAGGGGGCAAAATCAGCCCCAGCATTTT.

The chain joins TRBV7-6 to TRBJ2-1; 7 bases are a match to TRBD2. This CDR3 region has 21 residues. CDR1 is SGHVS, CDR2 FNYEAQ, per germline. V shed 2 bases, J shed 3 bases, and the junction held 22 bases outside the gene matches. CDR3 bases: TGTGCCAGCAGCTTACACTCATGGGAGCGGGACCCAACATCTTTCTACAATGAGCAGTTCTTC. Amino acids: CASSLHSWERDPTSFYNEQFF.

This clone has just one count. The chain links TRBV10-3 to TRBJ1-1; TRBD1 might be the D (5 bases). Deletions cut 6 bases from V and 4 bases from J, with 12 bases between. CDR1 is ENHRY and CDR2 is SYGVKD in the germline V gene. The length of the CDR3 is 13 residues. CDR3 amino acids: CAIRRTPGTEAFF. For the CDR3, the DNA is TGTGCCATCAGGAGGACACCGGGCACTGAAGCTTTCTTT.

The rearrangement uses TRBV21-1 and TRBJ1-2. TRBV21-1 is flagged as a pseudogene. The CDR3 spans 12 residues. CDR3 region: CAGGAPEYGYTF. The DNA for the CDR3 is TGTGCCGGAGGGGCACCCGAATATGGCTACACCTTC.

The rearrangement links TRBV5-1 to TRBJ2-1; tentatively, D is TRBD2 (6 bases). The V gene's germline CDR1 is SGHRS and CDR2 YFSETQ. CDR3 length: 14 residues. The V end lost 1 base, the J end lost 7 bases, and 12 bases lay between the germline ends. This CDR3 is CASSLLGRGNEQFF. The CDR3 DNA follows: TGCGCCAGCAGCTTGTTAGGACGGGGGAATGAGCAGTTCTTC.

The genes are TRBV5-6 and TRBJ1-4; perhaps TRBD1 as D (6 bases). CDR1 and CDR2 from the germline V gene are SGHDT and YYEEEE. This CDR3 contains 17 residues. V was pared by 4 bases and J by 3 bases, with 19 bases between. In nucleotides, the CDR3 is TGTGCCAGCAGCCGCCGCCTGACAGGCGGTCCTAATGAAAAACTGTTTTTT. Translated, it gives CASSRRLTGGPNEKLFF.

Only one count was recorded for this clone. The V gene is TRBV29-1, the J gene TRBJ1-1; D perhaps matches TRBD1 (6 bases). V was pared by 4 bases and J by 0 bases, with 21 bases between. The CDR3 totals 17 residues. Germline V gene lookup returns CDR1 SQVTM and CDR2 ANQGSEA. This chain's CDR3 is CSVGSRGAFLMNTEAFF. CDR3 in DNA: TGCAGCGTTGGGTCCAGGGGCGCCTTTCTCATGAACACTGAAGCTTTCTTT. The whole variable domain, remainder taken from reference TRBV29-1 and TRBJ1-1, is SAVISQKPSRDICQRGTSLTIQCQVDSQVTMMFWYRQQPGQSLTLIATANQGSEATYESGFVIDKFPISRPNLTFSTLTVSNMSPEDSSIYLCSVGSRGAFLMNTEAFFGQGTRLTVV.

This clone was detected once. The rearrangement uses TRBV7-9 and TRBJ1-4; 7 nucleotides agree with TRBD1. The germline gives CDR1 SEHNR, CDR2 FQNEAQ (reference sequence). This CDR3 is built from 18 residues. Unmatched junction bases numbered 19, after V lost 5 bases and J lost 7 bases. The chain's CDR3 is CASSAGTAGGGWGEKLFF. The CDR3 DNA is TGTGCCAGCAGCGCAGGGACAGCTGGTGGGGGTTGGGGTGAAAAACTGTTTTTT.

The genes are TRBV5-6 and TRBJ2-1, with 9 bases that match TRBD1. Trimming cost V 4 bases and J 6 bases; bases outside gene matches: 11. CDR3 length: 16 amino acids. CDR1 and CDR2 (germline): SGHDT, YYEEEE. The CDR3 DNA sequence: TGTGCCAGCAGCCCCGGTTGGGACAGGGTAGGCAATGAGCAGTTCTTC. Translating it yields CASSPGWDRVGNEQFF.

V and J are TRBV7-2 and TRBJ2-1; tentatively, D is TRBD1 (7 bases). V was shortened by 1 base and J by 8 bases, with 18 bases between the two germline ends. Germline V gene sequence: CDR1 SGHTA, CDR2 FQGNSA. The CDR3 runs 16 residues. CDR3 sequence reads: CASSLETASRGDEQFF. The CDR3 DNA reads TGTGCCAGCAGCTTAGAAACGGCTAGCAGGGGGGATGAGCAGTTCTTC. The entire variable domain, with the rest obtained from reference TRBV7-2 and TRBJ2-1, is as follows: GAGVSQSPSNKVTEKGKDVELRCDPISGHTALYWYRQSLGQGLEFLIYFQGNSAPDKSGLPSDRFSAERTGGSVSTLTIQRTQQEDSAVYLCASSLETASRGDEQFFGPGTRLTVL.

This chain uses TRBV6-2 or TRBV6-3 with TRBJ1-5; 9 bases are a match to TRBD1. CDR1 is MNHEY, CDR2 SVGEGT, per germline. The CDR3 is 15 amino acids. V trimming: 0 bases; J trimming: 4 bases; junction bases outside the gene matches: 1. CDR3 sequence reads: CASSYSTGGNQPQHF. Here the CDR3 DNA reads TGTGCCAGCAGTTACTCGACAGGGGGAAATCAGCCCCAGCATTTT.

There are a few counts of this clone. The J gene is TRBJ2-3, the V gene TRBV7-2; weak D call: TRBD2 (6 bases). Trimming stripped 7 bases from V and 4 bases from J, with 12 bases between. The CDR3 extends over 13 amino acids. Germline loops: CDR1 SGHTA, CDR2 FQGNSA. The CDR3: CASTGRVADTQYF. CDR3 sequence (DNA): TGTGCCAGCACCGGGAGAGTGGCAGATACGCAGTATTTT.

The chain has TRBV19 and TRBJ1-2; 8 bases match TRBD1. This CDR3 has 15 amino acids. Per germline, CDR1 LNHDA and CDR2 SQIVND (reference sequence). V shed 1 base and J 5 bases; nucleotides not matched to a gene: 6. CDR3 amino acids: CASSIVGQDLYGYTF. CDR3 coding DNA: TGTGCCAGTAGTATAGTGGGACAGGATCTGTATGGCTACACCTTC.

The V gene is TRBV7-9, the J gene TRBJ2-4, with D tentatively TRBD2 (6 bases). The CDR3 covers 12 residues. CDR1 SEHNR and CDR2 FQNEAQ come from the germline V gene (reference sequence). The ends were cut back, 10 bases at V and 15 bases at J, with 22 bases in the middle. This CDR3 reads CATSPLYGEAYF. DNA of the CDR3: TGTGCCACCTCCCCCCTCTATGGGGAGGCGTACTTC.

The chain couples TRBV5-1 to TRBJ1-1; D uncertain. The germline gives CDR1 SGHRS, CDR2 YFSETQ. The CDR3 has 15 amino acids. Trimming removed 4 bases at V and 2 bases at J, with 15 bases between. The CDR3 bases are TGCGCCAGCAGCCGATCCCTGGGCCCCAACACTGAAGCTTTCTTT. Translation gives CASSRSLGPNTEAFF.

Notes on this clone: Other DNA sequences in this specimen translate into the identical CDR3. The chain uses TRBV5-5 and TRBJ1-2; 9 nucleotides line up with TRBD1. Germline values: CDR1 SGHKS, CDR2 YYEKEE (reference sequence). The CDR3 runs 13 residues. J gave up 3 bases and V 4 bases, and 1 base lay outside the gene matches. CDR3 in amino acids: CASSRTGDYGYTF. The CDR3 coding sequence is TGTGCCAGCAGCCGGACAGGGGACTATGGCTACACCTTC.

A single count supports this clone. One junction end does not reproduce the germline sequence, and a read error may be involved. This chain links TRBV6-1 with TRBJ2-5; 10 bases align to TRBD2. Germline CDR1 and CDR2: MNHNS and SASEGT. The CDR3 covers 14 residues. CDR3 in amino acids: CASREGTSAETQYF. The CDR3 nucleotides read TGTGCCAGCAGGGAAGGGACTAGCGCAGAGACCCAGTACTTC.

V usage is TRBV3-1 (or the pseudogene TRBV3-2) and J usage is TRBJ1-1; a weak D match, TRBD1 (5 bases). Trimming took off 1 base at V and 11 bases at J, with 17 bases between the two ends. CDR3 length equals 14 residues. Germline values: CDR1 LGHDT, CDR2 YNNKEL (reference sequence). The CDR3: CASSQGMQGGYAFF. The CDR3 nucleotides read TGTGCCAGCAGCCAAGGAATGCAGGGAGGATACGCTTTCTTT.

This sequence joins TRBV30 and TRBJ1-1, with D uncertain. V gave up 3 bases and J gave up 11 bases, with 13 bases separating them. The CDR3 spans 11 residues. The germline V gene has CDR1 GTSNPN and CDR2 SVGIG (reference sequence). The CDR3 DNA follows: TGTGCCTGGAGGGTCACGACGGGGGCTTTCTTT. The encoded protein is CAWRVTTGAFF.

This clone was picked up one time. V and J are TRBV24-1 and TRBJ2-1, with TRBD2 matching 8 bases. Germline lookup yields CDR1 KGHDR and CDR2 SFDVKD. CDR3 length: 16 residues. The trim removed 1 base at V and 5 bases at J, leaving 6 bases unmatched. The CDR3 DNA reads TGTGCCACCAGTGATTTAGGCCTAGCGGGTAACAATGAGCAGTTCTTC. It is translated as CATSDLGLAGNNEQFF.

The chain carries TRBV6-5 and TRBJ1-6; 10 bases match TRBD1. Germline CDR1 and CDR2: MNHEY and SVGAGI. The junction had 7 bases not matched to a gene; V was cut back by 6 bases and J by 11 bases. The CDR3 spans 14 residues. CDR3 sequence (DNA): TGTGCCAGCAGGGCCGGGACAGGGGCGACACCCCTCCACTTT. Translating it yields CASRAGTGATPLHF.

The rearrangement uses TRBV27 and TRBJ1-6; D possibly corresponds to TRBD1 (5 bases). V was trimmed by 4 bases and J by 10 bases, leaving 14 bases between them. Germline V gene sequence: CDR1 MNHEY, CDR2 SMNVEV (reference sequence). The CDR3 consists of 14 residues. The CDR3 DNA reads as TGTGCCAGCAGTTACCTGACAGACCGCTCACCCCTCCACTTT. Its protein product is CASSYLTDRSPLHF.

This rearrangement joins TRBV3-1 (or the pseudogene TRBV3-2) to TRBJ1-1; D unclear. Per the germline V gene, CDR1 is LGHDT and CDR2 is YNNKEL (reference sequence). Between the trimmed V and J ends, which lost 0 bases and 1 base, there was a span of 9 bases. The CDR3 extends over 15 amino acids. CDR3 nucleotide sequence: TGTGCCAGCAGCCAAGATTGGCAGGAGAACACTGAAGCTTTCTTT. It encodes CASSQDWQENTEAFF.

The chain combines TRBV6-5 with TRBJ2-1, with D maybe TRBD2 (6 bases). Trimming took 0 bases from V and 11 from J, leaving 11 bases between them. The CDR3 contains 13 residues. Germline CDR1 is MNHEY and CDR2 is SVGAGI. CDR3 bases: TGTGCCAGCAGTTACTCAGGTAGCGGAAAGCAGTTCTTC. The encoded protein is CASSYSGSGKQFF.

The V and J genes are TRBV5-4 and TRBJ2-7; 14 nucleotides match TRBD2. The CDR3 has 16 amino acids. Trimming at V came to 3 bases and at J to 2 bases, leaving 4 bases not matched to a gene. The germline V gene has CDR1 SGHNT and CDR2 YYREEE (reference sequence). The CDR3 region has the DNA TGTGCCAGCAGCTCCAGACTAGCGGGGGGGACCTACGAGCAGTACTTC. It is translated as CASSSRLAGGTYEQYF.